These 8 T cell receptor beta chains were sequenced from one sample in a study of T cells in Graves' hyperthyroidism and ophthalmopathy. The investigators amplified TCR beta CDR3 regions from RNA transcripts. The HTBI primer set served for first-round RT-PCR of the TCR CDR3. TCRdb called the multiplex PCR reads again in MiXCR, with one record for every CDR3 protein. The table has hundreds of thousands of distinct CDR3 sequences, less than 30% seen once; the top ten hold around 30%. Source material: blood. The receptors were sampled from a man aged 35-49 years with Graves' hyperthyroidism that later progressed to Graves' ophthalmopathy.

This clonotype was seen ten or more times. V is TRBV18 and J is TRBJ2-5; no firm D call. The germline V and J ends were trimmed by 1 base and 5 bases, with 14 bases remaining between them. Germline loops: CDR1 KGHSH, CDR2 LQKENI. The CDR3 runs to 15 residues. The CDR3, as DNA: TGTGCCAGCTCACCACGGTCAGATCTTTGGGAGACCCAGTACTTC. Translating it yields CASSPRSDLWETQYF.

This clonotype was picked up many times. The chain carries TRBV18 and TRBJ1-5, with D tentatively TRBD1 (6 bases). Germline V lookup: CDR1 KGHSH, CDR2 LQKENI. The CDR3 runs to 15 residues. V was clipped by 3 bases and J by 5 bases, with 14 bases between them. The CDR3 here is CASSPQGNRDQPQHF. The CDR3 DNA is TGTGCCAGCTCACCTCAGGGGAACCGGGATCAGCCCCAGCATTTT.

This clonotype has ten or more counts. This chain joins TRBV27 and TRBJ2-7; 10 nucleotides align to TRBD1. The CDR3 runs to 15 residues. J gave up 5 bases and V 5 bases, and 9 bases lay outside the gene matches. Per the germline V gene, CDR1 is MNHEY and CDR2 is SMNVEV (reference sequence). The CDR3 loop is CASSPSGDRGDEQYF. DNA of the CDR3: TGTGCCAGCAGTCCATCAGGGGACAGGGGCGACGAGCAGTACTTC.

This clonotype was counted at least ten times. The rearrangement links TRBV18 to TRBJ2-2; D unresolved. Germline V gene data show CDR1 as KGHSH and CDR2 as LQKENI. This CDR3 has 16 residues. The germline V and J ends were trimmed by 2 bases and 2 bases, with 12 bases remaining between them. CDR3 amino acids: CASSPYVIENTGELFF. In nucleotides, the CDR3 is TGTGCCAGCTCACCATACGTGATAGAAAACACCGGGGAGCTGTTTTTT. Supplemented by reference TRBV18 and TRBJ2-2, the full variable domain reads NAGVMQNPRHLVRRRGQEARLRCSPMKGHSHVYWYRQLPEEGLKFMVYLQKENIIDESGMPKERFSAEFPKEGPSILRIQQVVRGDSAAYFCASSPYVIENTGELFFGEGSRLTVL.

This clonotype has a count of ten or more. The chain combines TRBV12-3 or TRBV12-4 with TRBJ1-3, with a possible D match to TRBD1 (6 bases). Trimming left V 5 bases short and J 0 bases short, with 20 bases between. The CDR3 is 18 residues long. CDR3 in DNA: TGTGCCAGCAGTCCCCAAGGCAGGGGCGTCCTCTCTGGAAACACCATATATTTT. Amino acids: CASSPQGRGVLSGNTIYF.

J is TRBJ2-7 and V is TRBV27, with 10 bases fitting TRBD1. Germline V gives CDR1 MNHEY, CDR2 SMNVEV (reference sequence). This CDR3 contains 15 residues. J gave up 5 bases and V 3 bases, and 7 bases lay outside the gene matches. The CDR3 region has the DNA TGTGCCAGCAGTTTGGGATGGACAGGGGGACACGAGCAGTACTTC. It specifies CASSLGWTGGHEQYF.

Here the CDR3 reads CASSTQLAGKYEQYF. The DNA for the CDR3 is TGTGCCAGCTCTACGCAACTAGCGGGAAAGTACGAGCAGTACTTC. The chain has TRBV7-2 and TRBJ2-7; 10 bases are a match to TRBD2. The CDR3 consists of 15 residues. With V trimmed by 8 bases and J by 4 bases, 11 bases remained unmatched. CDR1 is SGHTA and CDR2 is FQGNSA in the germline V gene.

The sample holds many counts of this clonotype. The J gene is TRBJ2-7, the V gene TRBV6-5; 10 bases align to TRBD2. Germline trimming cut 5 bases from V and 0 bases from J; bases unmatched to any gene: 4. Germline CDR1 reads MNHEY; CDR2 reads SVGAGI. CDR3 size: 15 residues. CDR3 in DNA: TGTGCCAGCAGTCCACTAGCGGGAAGCTCCTACGAGCAGTACTTC. Translating gives CASSPLAGSSYEQYF.